This TCR beta chain originates from a study of blood T cell repertoires in COVID-19. Across the study: T cells, B-cell-depleted T cells, or PBMCs provided the cDNA or gDNA that served as material.

The method was immunoSEQ multiplex PCR; TCRdb's version includes in-frame clones alone and lacks a portion of them. Here the sample spans 250,000 to 300,000 clones, around 84% being singletons. The TCR originated in a man aged 25-45 years with acute COVID-19. Sequencing was carried out using PBMCs or T cells enriched from blood (not recorded which).

CDR3 sequence (DNA): TGTGCCAGCAGCTGGACTAGCGGGGGGGGAGGTGAGCAGTTCTTC. This translates into CASSWTSGGGGEQFF. The chain recombines TRBV7-2 with TRBJ2-1; 15 bases are shared with TRBD2. V shed 4 bases, J shed 9 bases, and the junction held 4 bases outside the gene matches. The germline V gene has CDR1 SGHTA and CDR2 FQGNSA. This CDR3 contains 15 residues.